Listed below are T cell receptor beta chains from one sample, sequenced in a study of CD8 T cells in Susac syndrome. A single record per CDR3 protein comes from TCRdb applying MiXCR to the immunoSEQ multiplex PCR reads. Among 250,000 to 300,000 distinct CDR3 sequences listed, 65% to 90% were seen once. The sample was CD8+ T cells from PBMCs. The origin of the receptors is a human donor with multiple sclerosis. Both conserved end residues are part of each CDR3. A D gene is named only where the DNA matches it firmly. Clone size is shown for a subset of rows, as once, few, many or a class of expanded clone.

J gene | D gene | CDR3 length | clone size | V gene | CDR3 protein | CDR3 DNA
TRBJ2-7 | - | 15 | - | TRBV13 | CASSPPVGAQYEQYF | TGTGCCAGCAGCCCGCCCGTCGGTGCACAGTACGAGCAGTACTTC
TRBJ2-4 | TRBD2 | 12 | - | TRBV20-1 | CSARGGSRIQYF | TGCAGTGCTAGAGGCGGGAGTCGCATTCAGTACTTC
TRBJ1-5 | - | 13 | - | TRBV10-3 | CAISPGLGRPQHF | TGTGCCATCAGTCCCGGGCTAGGTAGGCCCCAGCATTTT
TRBJ2-1 | - | 16 | - | TRBV11-2 | CASSHLRTRVGWEQFF | TGTGCCAGCAGCCACCTCCGAACCCGTGTAGGGTGGGAGCAGTTCTTC
TRBJ2-1 | TRBD2 | 18 | - | TRBV7-9 | CASSSNSGRAGLGNEQFF | TGTGCCAGCAGCTCGAATAGCGGGAGGGCCGGTCTGGGGAATGAGCAGTTCTTC
TRBJ1-5 | TRBD1 | 16 | - | TRBV19 | CASSIFSGGRNQPQHF | TGTGCCAGTAGTATATTTTCAGGGGGAAGAAATCAGCCCCAGCATTTT
TRBJ1-2 | TRBD1 | 15 | - | TRBV30 | CAYCEGQGANYGYTF | TGTGCCTACTGCGAGGGTCAGGGGGCTAACTATGGCTACACCTTC
TRBJ2-1 | - | 15 | - | TRBV4-1 | CASSLDSGSYNEQFF | TGCGCCAGCAGCTTGGACAGCGGCTCCTACAATGAGCAGTTCTTC
TRBJ1-1 | - | 14 | - | TRBV6-5 | CASSYGDWGAEAFF | TGTGCCAGCAGTTACGGCGATTGGGGGGCTGAAGCTTTCTTT
TRBJ2-3 | - | 15 | - | TRBV28 | CASHVGTERTDTQYF | TGTGCCAGTCACGTCGGGACCGAGCGCACAGATACGCAGTATTTT
TRBJ2-1 | TRBD2 | 17 | once | TRBV28 | CASSGVTSGRSYNEQFF | TGTGCCAGCAGCGGGGTGACTAGCGGGCGCTCCTACAATGAGCAGTTCTTC
TRBJ2-3 | - | 15 | - | TRBV10-3 | CAISPPGRPSDTQYF | TGTGCCATCAGTCCCCCTGGTAGGCCGTCCGATACGCAGTATTTT
TRBJ1-2 | TRBD1 | 13 | - | TRBV28 | CASSFKQGLGYTF | TGTGCCAGCAGTTTTAAACAGGGGCTCGGCTACACCTTC
TRBJ2-1 | TRBD2 | 17 | - | TRBV7-9 | CASSRTLAGEMHNEQFF | TGTGCCAGCAGCCGAACCCTAGCGGGAGAGATGCACAATGAGCAGTTCTTC
TRBJ2-7 | TRBD1 | 17 | - | TRBV28 | CASSPSGQPFFSYEQYF | TGTGCCAGCAGTCCCTCGGGACAGCCCTTTTTCTCCTACGAGCAGTACTTC
TRBJ2-3 | - | 13 | - | TRBV19 | CASSSWPTDTQYF | TGTGCCAGTAGTAGCTGGCCAACAGATACGCAGTATTTT
TRBJ2-3 | - | 14 | few | TRBV5-4 | CASSWWDGVDTQYF | TGTGCCAGCAGCTGGTGGGACGGGGTTGATACGCAGTATTTT
TRBJ1-6 | - | 13 | - | TRBV20-1 | CSARRDYNSPLHF | TGCAGTGCTAGGCGGGATTATAATTCACCCCTCCACTTT
TRBJ2-5 | TRBD2 | 21 | - | TRBV5-1 | CASSLFILGDPTSGIQETQYF | TGCGCCAGCAGCTTGTTCATTTTAGGCGATCCGACTAGCGGGATTCAAGAGACCCAGTACTTC
TRBJ1-1 | TRBD1 | 13 | - | TRBV12-3/TRBV12-4 | CASSVGDSLEAFF | TGTGCCAGCAGTGTGGGGGACAGCCTCGAAGCTTTCTTT
TRBJ1-2 | TRBD1 | 14 | - | TRBV5-6 | CASRLDRGGYGYTF | TGTGCCAGCAGGTTGGACAGGGGAGGCTATGGCTACACCTTC
TRBJ2-5 | TRBD2 | 15 | - | TRBV28 | CASSPQLTSVETQYF | TGTGCCAGCAGTCCTCAACTTACTAGCGTAGAGACCCAGTACTTC
TRBJ2-7 | TRBD2 | 12 | - | TRBV19 | CASSISGGEQYF | TGTGCCAGTAGTATTTCCGGGGGGGAGCAGTACTTC
TRBJ1-1 | TRBD1 | 16 | - | TRBV2 | CASSERKRDRPYEAFF | TGTGCCAGCAGTGAAAGAAAAAGGGACAGGCCATATGAAGCTTTCTTT
TRBJ2-3 | TRBD2 | 18 | - | TRBV28 | CASSLLPRLAESTDTQYF | TGTGCCAGCAGTTTATTACCCCGACTAGCGGAGAGCACAGATACGCAGTATTTT
TRBJ2-7 | - | 13 | - | TRBV13 | CASSPGTEYEQYF | TGTGCCAGCAGCCCCGGTACGGAGTACGAGCAGTACTTC
TRBJ2-7 | TRBD2 | 15 | - | TRBV6-5 | CASSPGLAVTYEQYF | TGTGCCAGCAGCCCCGGGCTAGCGGTAACCTACGAGCAGTACTTC
TRBJ2-7 | - | 14 | - | TRBV14 | CASSQVNRFYEQYF | TGTGCCAGCAGCCAAGTAAACCGGTTCTACGAGCAGTACTTC
TRBJ2-7 | TRBD2 | 15 | - | TRBV20-1 | CSARDVAGGIHEQYF | TGCAGTGCTAGAGATGTAGCGGGGGGCATCCACGAGCAGTACTTC
TRBJ1-1 | - | 15 | - | TRBV19 | CASSMTTPSATEAFF | TGTGCCAGTAGTATGACGACACCGTCGGCCACTGAAGCTTTCTTT
TRBJ2-1 | - | 15 | - | TRBV7-9 | CASSAVWDPYNEQFF | TGTGCCAGCAGCGCAGTATGGGACCCCTACAATGAGCAGTTCTTC
TRBJ2-2 | - | 13 | - | TRBV24-1 | CATRQGGTGELFF | TGTGCCACACGACAGGGAGGAACCGGGGAGCTGTTTTTT
TRBJ2-7 | - | 14 | - | TRBV29-1 | CSVVGLASTYEQYF | TGCAGCGTTGTCGGTTTAGCGTCGACCTACGAGCAGTACTTC
TRBJ2-3 | - | 15 | - | TRBV25-1 | CASSVTGMGTDTQYF | TGTGCCAGCAGTGTGACTGGGATGGGCACAGATACGCAGTATTTT
TRBJ2-5 | - | 15 | - | TRBV11-2 | CASSLGYGYQETQYF | TGTGCCAGCAGCTTAGGGTATGGCTACCAAGAGACCCAGTACTTC
TRBJ2-7 | - | 15 | - | TRBV15 | CATSRELGPSYEQYF | TGTGCCACCAGCAGAGAATTAGGGCCCTCCTACGAGCAGTACTTC
TRBJ2-1 | TRBD1 | 14 | once | TRBV6-2/TRBV6-3 | CASTRRDRHDEQFF | TGTGCCAGCACACGTAGGGACAGACACGATGAGCAGTTCTTC
TRBJ2-7 | - | 13 | few | TRBV4-1 | CASSQATGWEQYF | TGCGCCAGCAGCCAAGCTACAGGGTGGGAGCAGTACTTC
TRBJ2-1 | TRBD2 | 16 | - | TRBV27 | CASSLGGLAGYNEQFF | TGTGCCAGCAGTTTGGGTGGACTAGCGGGTTACAATGAGCAGTTCTTC
TRBJ2-1 | TRBD2 | 15 | - | TRBV19 | CASSQTSLHYNEQFF | TGTGCCAGTAGCCAGACTAGCCTTCACTACAATGAGCAGTTCTTC
TRBJ1-3 | - | 16 | - | TRBV4-3 | CASSQDPRGQGNTIYF | TGCGCCAGCAGCCAAGACCCTCGGGGCCAGGGAAACACCATATATTTT
TRBJ2-1 | - | 13 | - | TRBV19 | CASARDIYNEQFF | TGTGCCAGTGCTAGGGACATCTACAATGAGCAGTTCTTC
TRBJ2-3 | TRBD1 | 18 | - | TRBV24-1 | CATSDLRTGRYSTDTQYF | TGTGCCACCAGTGACCTGCGGACAGGCCGGTATAGCACAGATACGCAGTATTTT
TRBJ2-5 | - | 16 | - | TRBV4-1 | CASSQGGPPHQETQYF | TGCGCCAGCAGCCAGGGCGGGCCGCCCCACCAAGAGACCCAGTACTTC
TRBJ1-1 | - | 15 | - | TRBV9 | CASSVDGAGSTEAFF | TGTGCCAGCAGCGTAGATGGGGCAGGGTCCACTGAAGCTTTCTTT
TRBJ1-2 | TRBD1 | 15 | - | TRBV19 | CASSIEDRVDYGYTF | TGTGCCAGTAGTATAGAAGACAGGGTTGACTATGGCTACACCTTC
TRBJ1-2 | - | 13 | - | TRBV29-1 | CSGRREGVYGYTF | TGCAGCGGACGACGGGAGGGCGTCTATGGCTACACCTTC
TRBJ1-1 | - | 11 | - | TRBV15 | CASGIDTEAFF | TGTGCCAGCGGTATCGACACTGAAGCTTTCTTT
TRBJ2-1 | TRBD2 | 19 | - | TRBV3-1 | CASSRTGGARLAQRDEQFF | TGTGCCAGCAGCCGTACGGGCGGGGCTAGACTAGCACAACGGGATGAGCAGTTCTTC
TRBJ2-1 | TRBD2 | 16 | - | TRBV10-1 | CASSKGPSGIYNEQFF | TGCGCCAGCAGTAAAGGGCCTAGCGGGATCTACAATGAGCAGTTCTTC
TRBJ1-1 | - | 17 | - | TRBV10-1 | CASSGTGKVGMNTEAFF | TGCGCCAGCAGTGGTACAGGGAAAGTAGGGATGAACACTGAAGCTTTCTTT
TRBJ2-3 | - | 15 | - | TRBV7-7 | CASSPTGLFTDTQYF | TGTGCCAGCAGCCCGACGGGACTTTTCACAGATACGCAGTATTTT
TRBJ1-4 | - | 13 | - | TRBV30 | CAWRGETNEKLFF | TGTGCCTGGAGGGGTGAAACTAATGAAAAACTGTTTTTT
TRBJ1-1 | - | 14 | - | TRBV27 | CASSFMRGNTEAFF | TGTGCCAGCAGTTTTATGAGAGGGAACACTGAAGCTTTCTTT
TRBJ2-7 | TRBD2 | 13 | - | TRBV6-1 | CASGWGGQNEQYF | TGTGCCAGCGGATGGGGGGGTCAGAACGAGCAGTACTTC
TRBJ2-7 | TRBD2 | 16 | - | TRBV20-1 | CSATIRGSGSWYEQYF | TGCAGTGCTACTATAAGGGGTAGCGGGTCATGGTACGAGCAGTACTTC
TRBJ2-1 | - | 17 | - | TRBV5-1 | CASSSLRVGRSYNEQFF | TGCGCCAGCAGCTCGCTTCGGGTGGGGCGATCCTACAATGAGCAGTTCTTC
TRBJ2-1 | - | 14 | - | TRBV28 | CASSFGIRGNEQFF | TGTGCCAGCAGTTTTGGGATTCGGGGGAATGAGCAGTTCTTC
TRBJ1-2 | TRBD1 | 15 | - | TRBV4-3 | CASSQGQTGFEGYTF | TGCGCCAGCAGCCAAGGGCAGACAGGGTTCGAGGGCTACACCTTC
TRBJ2-1 | - | 13 | - | TRBV3-1 | CASSPPRIDEQFF | TGTGCCAGCAGTCCACCCAGGATCGATGAGCAGTTCTTC